This T cell receptor beta chain was recovered during a study of T cells in Graves' hyperthyroidism and ophthalmopathy. V lost 6 bases, J lost 3 bases, and 5 bases stayed unmatched. Germline V CDR1 and CDR2: MNHNS, SASEGT. The CDR3 covers 15 residues. This clonotype was observed many times. Amplified regions were TCR beta CDR3 sequences from RNA transcripts. An initial round of RT-PCR targeting the TCR CDR3 relied on the HTBI primer set. TCRdb re-derived calls from the multiplex PCR reads in MiXCR, one entry per CDR3 protein. There are more than 500,000 distinct CDR3 sequences in the sample; 14% occur only once, and roughly 14% lies in the top ten.

The sequencing sample was made of blood. This clonotype was obtained from a woman between 40 and 50 years old with Graves' hyperthyroidism. The chain joins TRBV6-1 to TRBJ2-1, with TRBD2 identical over 10 bases. The CDR3 DNA is TGTGCCAGCAGACCCTTAGCGGGAGGCTACAATGAGCAGTTCTTC. Translating it yields CASRPLAGGYNEQFF.